This is a list of T cell receptor beta chains from one sample in a study of T cells in localized non-small cell lung cancer. Sequencing used immunoSEQ multiplex PCR; TCRdb keeps in-frame clones, though not all of them. The sample includes tens of thousands of clones, 91% of them seen just once. The sample was peripheral blood mononuclear cells, taken before any cancer treatment. The receptors derive from a female donor aged 60 or older with stage II lung adenocarcinoma. The CDR3 runs from the conserved cysteine through the conserved F or W.

j_gene | v_gene | CDR3aa
TRBJ2-3 | TRBV5-5 | CASSLQEVETDTQYF
TRBJ2-1 | TRBV28 | CASSFTVAGGALNEQFF
TRBJ1-2 | TRBV28 | CASTEEVLLNYGYTF
TRBJ1-1 | TRBV7-2 | CASSLRQGNTEAFF
TRBJ2-5 | TRBV5-1 | CASSLSSGGPQETQYF
TRBJ2-7 | TRBV28 | CASSFPGFGSYEQYF
TRBJ2-1 | TRBV27 | CASSLGGGGNEQFF
TRBJ1-1 | TRBV4-3 | CASSRDSLRAEAFF
TRBJ2-4 | TRBV19 | CATLLTNIQYF
TRBJ2-1 | TRBV5-1 | CASSLTGGRDEQFF
TRBJ1-2 | TRBV19 | CASRPGGEANYGYTF
TRBJ2-7 | TRBV10-3 | CAIRGGYSYEQYF
TRBJ1-1 | TRBV5-4 | CASSWEGADTEAFF
TRBJ1-4 | TRBV5-1 | CASSLAALPGGDGDNEKLFF
TRBJ2-6 | TRBV4-3 | CASSQDRTLGANVLTF
TRBJ2-7 | TRBV4-3 | CASSHGLVIYEQYF
TRBJ2-1 | TRBV11-2 | CASSSRGVAGDEQFF